This T cell receptor (beta chain) was identified in a study of T-cell memory formation after mild COVID-19 (dated by TCRdb to 2020 to 2023). Describing the broader study: TCR sequence clusters from the two donors were largely donor specific. T-cell clones expanding and contracting after mild COVID-19 in a couple of donors were tracked by longitudinal TCRalpha and TCRbeta repertoire sequencing. Two young, previously healthy adult volunteers made up the cohort, one male and one female. Study-level results and caveats: Clones that contracted from day 15 to 85 showed balanced CD4/CD8 phenotypes, whereas a second wave of clones that expanded from day 15 to 37 leaned towards CD4+. Some responding clones were detected in pre-infection memory, suggesting pre-existing cross-reactive memory T cells joined the SARS-CoV-2 response. Only a couple of mild cases were covered in the study, and larger cohorts including severe cases with pre-infection samples were considered necessary. Contracting CD4+ clones appeared mostly in the CM and EM memory subsets, whereas CD8+ clones were enriched in EMRA. SARS-CoV-2 specificity was not confirmed for the second-wave clones peaking on day 37.

TCRdb records Illumina NovaSeq 6000 as the sequencer. TCRalpha and TCRbeta cDNA libraries were constructed by 5'RACE with constant-segment primers, with sample barcodes and unique molecular identifiers being introduced. RNA was extracted from every sample with Trizol reagent. Libraries were amplified in two PCR steps, with a second sample barcode and Illumina TruSeq adapters added in the second step. The libraries were sequenced on an Illumina NovaSeq using 2 x 150 bp paired-end reads. Turning to the authors' computational methods: Reads were demultiplexed and collapsed into UMI-guided consensus sequences with migec v1.2.7. Using mixcr v2.1.11, UMI consensuses were aligned to TRA and TRB V and J templates and then assembled into clonotypes. Clonotypes were classified as expanded or contracted when called significant by both edgeR and NoisET, with noise models trained on biological replicates. edgeR calls used a false discovery rate-adjusted p below 0.01 and a log2 fold-change threshold of 1. As an exploratory analysis of dynamics, max-normalized trajectories of the 1000 most abundant clonotypes were examined by PCA with hierarchical clustering. The CD4 or CD8 phenotype of responding clones was assigned using the separately sequenced CD4+ and CD8+ repertoires. The public reads were reprocessed in TCRdb via fastp at Q25 and MiXCR, keeping in-frame beta chains. Entries that share a CDR3 protein sequence are merged under the most common genes and DNA. Here the V and J calls rest on TCRdb's processing, not on the authors' analysis. This sample has 530,000 or so distinct CDR3 sequences in its table, and roughly 17% of those were observed once. About 8.1% of the sample comes from the top ten.

In regard to this clonotype: Its antigen remains undetermined. No quality values exist for individual bases; no much larger clone is one base distant.

Counted from cysteine to phenylalanine, this CDR3 has 15 amino acids. Only the CDR3 portion is preserved as DNA: 45 bases, with reading frame beginning at the first base. V lost 5 bases and J lost 2 bases; the stretch between them is 14 bases long. CDR1 and CDR2 are read off the germline V gene (reference sequence) as LNHNV and YYDKDF. Ficoll-Paque density gradient centrifugation was used to isolate PBMCs. The sequence joins TRBV15 to TRBJ2-3; perhaps TRBD2 is the D gene, with 6 bases matching. The sequencing sample was made of PBMCs or a T cell subset sorted from them (not recorded which). The source of this sequence is an adult woman who had mild COVID-19 (a few samples of this study predate the infection). The sample titles of this study are shuffled in the database, so cell type and time point are left out; the donor was told from shared clones. The CDR3 has the sequence CATSSRAGFTDTQYF. The DNA sequence follows: TGTGCCACCAGCTCGAGGGCGGGATTCACAGATACGCAGTATTTT.